This TCR beta chain originates from a study of blood T cell repertoires in COVID-19. Overall study: T cells, B-cell-depleted T cells, or PBMCs supplied cDNA or gDNA.

Libraries were prepared by immunoSEQ multiplex PCR; TCRdb keeps only in-frame clonotypes and omits some of them. The sample has more than 300,000 clones, approximately 89% seen once. The CDR3 contains 13 residues. Germline lookup yields CDR1 MNHEY and CDR2 SVGAGI. Trimming cost V 6 bases and J 10 bases; bases outside gene matches: 10. The V call is TRBV6-5, the J call TRBJ1-2; 8 bases agree with TRBD1. The origin of this receptor is a woman aged 25 to 39 with COVID-19, enrolled during active disease. Sequencing was carried out using peripheral blood. In DNA, the CDR3 is TGTGCCAGCAGCCCGGGACAGGCGTACGACTACACCTTC. Residues: CASSPGQAYDYTF.